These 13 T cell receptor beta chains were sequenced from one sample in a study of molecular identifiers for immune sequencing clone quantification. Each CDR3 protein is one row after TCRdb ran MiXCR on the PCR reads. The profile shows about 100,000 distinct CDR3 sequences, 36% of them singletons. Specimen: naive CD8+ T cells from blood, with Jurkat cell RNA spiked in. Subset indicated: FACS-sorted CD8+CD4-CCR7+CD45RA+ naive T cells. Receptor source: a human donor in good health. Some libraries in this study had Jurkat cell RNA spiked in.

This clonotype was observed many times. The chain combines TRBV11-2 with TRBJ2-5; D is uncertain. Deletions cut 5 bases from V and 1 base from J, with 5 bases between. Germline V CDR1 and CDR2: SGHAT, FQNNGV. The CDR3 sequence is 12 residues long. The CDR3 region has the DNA TGTGCCAGCAGCCCTGTCCAAGAGACCCAGTACTTC. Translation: CASSPVQETQYF.

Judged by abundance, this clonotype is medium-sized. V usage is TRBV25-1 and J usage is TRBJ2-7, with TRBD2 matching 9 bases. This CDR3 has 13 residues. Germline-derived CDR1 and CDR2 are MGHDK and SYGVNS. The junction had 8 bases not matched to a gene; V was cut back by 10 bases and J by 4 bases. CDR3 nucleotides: TGTGCCACCGACCTCGCGGGAGGGTACGAGCAGTACTTC. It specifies CATDLAGGYEQYF.

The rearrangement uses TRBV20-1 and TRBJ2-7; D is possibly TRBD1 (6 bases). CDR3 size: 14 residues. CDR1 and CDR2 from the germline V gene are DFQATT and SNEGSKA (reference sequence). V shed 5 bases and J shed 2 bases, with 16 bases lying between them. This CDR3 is CSALTMDRAYEQYF. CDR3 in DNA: TGCAGTGCTCTGACAATGGACAGAGCCTACGAGCAGTACTTC.

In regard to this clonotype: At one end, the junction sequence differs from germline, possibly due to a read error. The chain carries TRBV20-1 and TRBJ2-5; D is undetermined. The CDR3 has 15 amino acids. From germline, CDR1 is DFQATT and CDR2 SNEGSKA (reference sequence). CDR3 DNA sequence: TGCAGGGCTAGAGAGCATAGGCAGGATCAAGAGTCCCTGTACTTC. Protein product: CRAREHRQDQESLYF.

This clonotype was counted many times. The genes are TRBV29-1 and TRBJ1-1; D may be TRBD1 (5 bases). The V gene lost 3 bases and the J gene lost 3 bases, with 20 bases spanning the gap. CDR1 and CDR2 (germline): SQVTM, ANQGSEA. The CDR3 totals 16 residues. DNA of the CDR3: TGCAGCGTTGACCGACTGGGACGGGAGGGTGACACTGAAGCTTTCTTT. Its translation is CSVDRLGREGDTEAFF.

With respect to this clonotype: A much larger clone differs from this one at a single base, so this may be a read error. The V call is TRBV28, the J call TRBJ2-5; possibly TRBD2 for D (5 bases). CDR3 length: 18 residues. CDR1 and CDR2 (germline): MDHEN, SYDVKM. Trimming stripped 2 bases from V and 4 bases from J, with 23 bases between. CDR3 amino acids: CASSLLPGSRLRGETQYF. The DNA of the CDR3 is TGTGCCAGCAGTTTACTCCCTGGGAGCCGTCTCCGTGGAGAGACCCAGTACTTC.

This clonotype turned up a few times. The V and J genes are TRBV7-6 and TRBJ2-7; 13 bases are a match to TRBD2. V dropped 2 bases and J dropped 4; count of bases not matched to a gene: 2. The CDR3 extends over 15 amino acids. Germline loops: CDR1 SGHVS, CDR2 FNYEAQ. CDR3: CASSLRTSGRYEQYF. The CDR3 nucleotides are TGTGCCAGCAGCTTAAGGACTAGCGGGAGATACGAGCAGTACTTC.

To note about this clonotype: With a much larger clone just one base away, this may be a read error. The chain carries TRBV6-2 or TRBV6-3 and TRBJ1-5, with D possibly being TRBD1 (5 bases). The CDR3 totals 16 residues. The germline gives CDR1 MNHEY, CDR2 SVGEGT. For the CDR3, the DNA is TGTGCCAGCAGCTACTTTAAAGGGGATAGCAATCAGCCCCAGCATTTT. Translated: CASSYFKGDSNQPQHF.

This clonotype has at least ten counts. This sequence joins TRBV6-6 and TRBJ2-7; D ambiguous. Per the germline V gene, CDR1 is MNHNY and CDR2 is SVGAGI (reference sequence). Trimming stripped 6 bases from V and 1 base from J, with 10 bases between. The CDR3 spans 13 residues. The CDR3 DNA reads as TGTGCCAGCAGCCCCGGCGGATCCTACGAGCAGTACTTC. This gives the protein CASSPGGSYEQYF.

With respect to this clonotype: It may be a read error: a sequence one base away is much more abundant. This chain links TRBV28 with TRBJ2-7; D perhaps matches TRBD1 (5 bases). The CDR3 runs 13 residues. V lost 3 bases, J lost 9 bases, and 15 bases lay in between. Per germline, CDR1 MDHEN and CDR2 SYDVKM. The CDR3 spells CASSLVREGRQYF. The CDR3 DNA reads TGTGCCAGCAGTTTGGTCAGGGAAGGAAGGCAGTACTTC.

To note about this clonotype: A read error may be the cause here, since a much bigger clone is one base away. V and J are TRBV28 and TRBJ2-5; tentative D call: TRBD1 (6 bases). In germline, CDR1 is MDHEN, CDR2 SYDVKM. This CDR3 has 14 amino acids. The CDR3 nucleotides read TGTGCCAGCATGATCAGGGGTTTTAGAGAGGCCCAGTACTTC. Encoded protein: CASMIRGFREAQYF.

The CDR3 loop is CASPVGFRYEQYF. Written as DNA, the CDR3 is TGCGCCAGCCCGGTTGGTTTTCGATACGAGCAGTACTTC. V gene TRBV10-2 combines with J gene TRBJ2-7; D remains unclear. The V gene lost 8 bases and the J gene lost 4 bases, with 15 bases spanning the gap. Germline V CDR1 and CDR2: WSHSY, SAAADI. The CDR3 spans 13 residues.

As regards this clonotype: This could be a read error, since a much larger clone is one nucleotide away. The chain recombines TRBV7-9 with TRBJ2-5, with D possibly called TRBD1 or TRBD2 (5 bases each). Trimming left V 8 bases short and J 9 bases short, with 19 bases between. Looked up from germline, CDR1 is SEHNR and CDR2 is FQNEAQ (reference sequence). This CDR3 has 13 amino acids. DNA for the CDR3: TGTGCCAGCGAAAGTGGACGAGGGGAGCCCCAGTACTTC. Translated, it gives CASESGRGEPQYF.